This T cell receptor beta chain was found in a study of T cell responses to AZD1222 COVID-19 vaccine. Regarding the study as a whole: Increases in Spike-specific TCR breadth and depth were seen after two AZD1222 doses.

The CDR3 has 15 residues. Trimming shortened V by 6 bases and J by 1 base, and 12 bases separated the two germline ends. Germline CDR1 and CDR2: SNHLY and FYNNEI. TCRdb keeps only in-frame clones here, not all; method: immunoSEQ multiplex PCR. The sample has more than 60,000 clones, 85% seen once; the top ten hold around 19%. Of note for this clone: Its specificity is not known.

The sequences come from peripheral blood, collected on day 0 of AZD1222 vaccination. This receptor was obtained from an adult in good health. V gene TRBV2 combines with J gene TRBJ2-2; TRBD1 might be the D (6 bases). The CDR3 DNA is TGTGCCAGCAGCCCACAGGGTGGGAACACCGGGGAGCTGTTTTTT. Translation gives CASSPQGGNTGELFF.